The clone carrying this TCR beta chain was detected only once. V was cut by 4 bases and J by 6 bases, with 6 bases left in between. Germline V gene sequence: CDR1 GTSNPN, CDR2 SVGIG (reference sequence). CDR3 length equals 11 residues. Vbeta (60) and Jbeta (13) primers were used in the PCR. Methods used by the authors: In a later analysis, approximately 73 million unique TCR beta chains included roughly 11 million shared by two or more donors. Produced via immunoSEQ multiplex PCR; TCRdb's table is partial and in-frame only. That table furnishes V, J and clone size, whereas the DNA furnished D and trimming. The table lists about 270,000 clones, roughly 70% of them singletons, with under 3% in the top ten. These data are taken from a study of cytomegalovirus exposure and HLA in healthy donors. Looking at the study overall: Membership in the Caucasian-associated ancestry cluster was found for around 81% of roughly 400 genotyped donors.

The sequence derives from a female donor in good health and CMV-seronegative. The specimen sequenced was PBMCs. This rearrangement joins TRBV30 to TRBJ2-2; D call uncertain. The CDR3 DNA reads TGTGCCTGGAATCGGGCCGGGGAGCTGTTTTTT. Translation: CAWNRAGELFF. The full variable domain, completed using reference TRBV30 and TRBJ2-2, is SQTIHQWPATLVQPVGSPLSLECTVEGTSNPNLYWYRQAAGRGLQLLFYSVGIGQISSEVPQNLSASRPQDRQFILSSKKLLLSDSGFYLCAWNRAGELFFGEGSRLTVL.